This TCR beta chain emerged from a study of CD8+ T cells in alopecia areata. Treatment: oral pan-JAK inhibitor, 5-10 mg twice daily. Samples from alopecia areata patients were lesional scalp punch biopsies and peripheral blood. Trimming shortened V by 5 bases and J by 5 bases, and 12 bases separated the two germline ends. Germline V CDR1 and CDR2: KGHSH, LQKENI. The CDR3 has 13 residues. Extracted RNA was reverse transcribed, and the resulting cDNA served as sequencing template. Here immunoSEQ multiplex PCR was the method, and the copy in TCRdb shows in-frame clones only, minus some. This table holds about 160,000 clones, roughly two thirds found once. Study results and caveats: Tofacitinib significantly brought down scalp clonality and expanded CD8+ clones among top 100.

Notes on this clone: Its antigen is not known.

The TCR originated in a human donor with alopecia areata. The sample in question was CD4+ T cells sorted from blood, obtained at week 4, from a patient treated with tofacitinib. The chain carries TRBV18 and TRBJ2-5; D gene ambiguous. CDR3 protein: CASSATEQETQYF. Written as DNA, the CDR3 is TGTGCCAGCTCAGCCACAGAGCAGGAGACCCAGTACTTC.